A selection of T cell receptor beta chains follows, all from one sample in a study of T-cell memory formation after mild COVID-19. TCRdb itself ran the 5' RACE reads through MiXCR, one entry per CDR3 protein. The data contain over 400,000 distinct CDR3 sequences, around 22% of them singletons. The sequencing sample was made of PBMCs or a T cell subset sorted from them (not recorded which). All receptors come from an adult woman who had mild COVID-19 (a few samples of this study predate the infection). Cell type and time point are not known. Both conserved end residues are part of each CDR3. The D gene is left open where the match is weak. Rows give clone size only sometimes, using once, few, many, or a class for an expanded clone.

clone size: -
D gene: -
J gene: TRBJ2-7
V gene: TRBV12-5
CDR3 protein: CASGLELNYEQYF
CDR3 DNA: TGTGCTAGTGGTTTGGAACTTAACTACGAGCAGTACTTC

clone size: -
D gene: -
J gene: TRBJ2-7
V gene: TRBV24-1
CDR3 protein: CATSGFSGTSQYF
CDR3 DNA: TGTGCCACCAGTGGTTTTTCAGGGACCTCGCAGTACTTC

clone size: few
D gene: -
J gene: TRBJ2-3
V gene: TRBV3-1
CDR3 protein: CASRGTAGSDAQYF
CDR3 DNA: TGTGCCAGCAGAGGGACGGCAGGGTCGGATGCGCAGTATTTT

clone size: many
D gene: -
J gene: TRBJ2-1
V gene: TRBV29-1
CDR3 protein: CSLSRGYNNEQFF
CDR3 DNA: TGCAGCTTGAGCAGGGGCTATAATAATGAGCAGTTCTTC

clone size: -
D gene: -
J gene: TRBJ2-1
V gene: TRBV7-3
CDR3 protein: CASSSVGDEQFF
CDR3 DNA: TGTGCCAGCAGCTCAGTTGGGGATGAGCAGTTCTTC

clone size: -
D gene: -
J gene: TRBJ2-1
V gene: TRBV5-6
CDR3 protein: CASSLPAGLNEQFF
CDR3 DNA: TGTGCCAGCAGCTTGCCGGCAGGGTTGAATGAGCAGTTCTTC

clone size: few
D gene: TRBD1
J gene: TRBJ1-1
V gene: TRBV2
CDR3 protein: CASKEGTGNTEAFF
CDR3 DNA: TGTGCCAGCAAAGAAGGGACAGGGAACACTGAAGCTTTCTTT

clone size: few
D gene: -
J gene: TRBJ1-2
V gene: TRBV29-1
CDR3 protein: CSVEDQGGRLLNGYTF
CDR3 DNA: TGCAGCGTTGAAGATCAGGGTGGGCGACTTTTGAATGGCTACACCTTC

clone size: -
D gene: -
J gene: TRBJ1-2
V gene: TRBV12-3/TRBV12-4
CDR3 protein: CASRPETGLPYGYTF
CDR3 DNA: TGTGCCAGCAGACCAGAGACAGGTTTACCCTATGGCTACACCTTC

clone size: few
D gene: -
J gene: TRBJ2-3
V gene: TRBV5-6
CDR3 protein: CASSRVEDGDTQYF
CDR3 DNA: TGTGCCAGCAGCCGGGTGGAGGATGGAGATACGCAGTATTTT

clone size: -
D gene: -
J gene: TRBJ1-3
V gene: TRBV9
CDR3 protein: CASSVGHSTGNTIYF
CDR3 DNA: TGTGCCAGCAGCGTTGGACACTCAACTGGAAACACCATATATTTT